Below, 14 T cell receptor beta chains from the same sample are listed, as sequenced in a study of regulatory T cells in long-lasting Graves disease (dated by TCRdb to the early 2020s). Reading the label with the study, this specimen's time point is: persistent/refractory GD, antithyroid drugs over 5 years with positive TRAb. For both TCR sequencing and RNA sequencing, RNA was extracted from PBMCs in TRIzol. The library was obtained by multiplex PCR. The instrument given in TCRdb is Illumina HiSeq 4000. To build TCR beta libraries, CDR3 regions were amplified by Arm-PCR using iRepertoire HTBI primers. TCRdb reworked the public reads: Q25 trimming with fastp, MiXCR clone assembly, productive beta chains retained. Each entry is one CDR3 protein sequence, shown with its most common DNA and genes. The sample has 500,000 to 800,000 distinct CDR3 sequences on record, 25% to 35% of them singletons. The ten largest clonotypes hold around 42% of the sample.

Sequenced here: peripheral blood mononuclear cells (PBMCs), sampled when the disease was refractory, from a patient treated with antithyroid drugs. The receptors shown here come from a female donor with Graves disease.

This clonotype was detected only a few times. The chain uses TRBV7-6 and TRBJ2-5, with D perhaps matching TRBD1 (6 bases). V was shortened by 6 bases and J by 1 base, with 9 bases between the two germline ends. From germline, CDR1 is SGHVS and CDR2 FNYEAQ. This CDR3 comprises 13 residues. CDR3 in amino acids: CASRRQVQETQYF. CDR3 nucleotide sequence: TGTGCCAGCAGACGACAGGTCCAAGAGACCCAGTACTTC. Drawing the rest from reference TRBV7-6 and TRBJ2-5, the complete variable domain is GAGVSQSPRYKVTKRGQDVALRCDPISGHVSLYWYRQALGQGPEFLTYFNYEAQQDKSGLPNDRFSAERPEGSISTLTIQRTEQRDSAMYRCASRRQVQETQYFGPGTRLLVL.

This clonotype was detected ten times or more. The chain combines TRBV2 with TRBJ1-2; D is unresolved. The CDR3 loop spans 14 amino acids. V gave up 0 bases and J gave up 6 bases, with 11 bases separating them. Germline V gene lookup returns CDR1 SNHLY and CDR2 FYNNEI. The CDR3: CASSEAETLDGYTF. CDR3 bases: TGTGCCAGCAGTGAAGCAGAGACGCTCGATGGCTACACCTTC.

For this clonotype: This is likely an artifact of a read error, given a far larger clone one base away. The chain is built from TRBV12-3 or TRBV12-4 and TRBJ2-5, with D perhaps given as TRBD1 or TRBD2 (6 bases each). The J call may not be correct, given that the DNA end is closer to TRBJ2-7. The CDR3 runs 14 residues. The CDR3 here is CASSRKRGVYEQYF. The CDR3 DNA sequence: TGTGCCAGCAGTCGTAAGAGGGGGGTGTACGAGCAGTACTTC.

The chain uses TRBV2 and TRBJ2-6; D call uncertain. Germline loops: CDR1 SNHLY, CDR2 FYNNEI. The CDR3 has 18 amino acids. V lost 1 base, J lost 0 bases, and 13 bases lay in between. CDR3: CASSEGGVGVSGANVLTF. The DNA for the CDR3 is TGTGCCAGCAGTGAAGGAGGTGTCGGCGTCTCTGGGGCCAACGTCCTGACTTTC. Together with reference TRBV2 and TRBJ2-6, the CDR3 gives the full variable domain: EPEVTQTPSHQVTQMGQEVILRCVPISNHLYFYWYRQILGQKVEFLVSFYNNEISEKSEIFDDQFSVERPDGSNFTLKIRSTKLEDSAMYFCASSEGGVGVSGANVLTFGAGSRLTVL.

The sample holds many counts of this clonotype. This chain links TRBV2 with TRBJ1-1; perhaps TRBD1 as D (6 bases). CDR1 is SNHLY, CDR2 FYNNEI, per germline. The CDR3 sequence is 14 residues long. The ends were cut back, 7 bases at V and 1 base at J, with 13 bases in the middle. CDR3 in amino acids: CASMGGRGNTEAFF. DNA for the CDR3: TGTGCCAGCATGGGGGGGCGGGGGAACACTGAAGCTTTCTTT.

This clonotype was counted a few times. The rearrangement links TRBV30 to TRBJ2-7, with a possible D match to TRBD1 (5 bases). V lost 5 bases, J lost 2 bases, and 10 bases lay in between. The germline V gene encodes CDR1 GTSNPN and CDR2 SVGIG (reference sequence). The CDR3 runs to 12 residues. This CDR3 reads CAWAPRAYEQYF. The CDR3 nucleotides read TGTGCCTGGGCCCCCAGGGCCTACGAGCAGTACTTC.

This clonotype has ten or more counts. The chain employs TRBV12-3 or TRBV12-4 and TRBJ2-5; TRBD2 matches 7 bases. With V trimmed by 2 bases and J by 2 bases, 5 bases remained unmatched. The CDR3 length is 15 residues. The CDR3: CASSLRLGGQETQYF. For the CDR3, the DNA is TGTGCCAGCAGTTTACGGCTCGGGGGGCAAGAGACCCAGTACTTC.

CDR3 loop: CSVENANYGYTF. For the CDR3, the DNA is TGCAGCGTTGAAAATGCTAACTATGGCTACACCTTC. The J gene is TRBJ1-2, the V gene TRBV29-1; D not resolved. CDR3 size: 12 residues. With 2 bases removed from V and 0 bases from J, the gap between germline ends came to 4 bases. Germline loops: CDR1 SQVTM, CDR2 ANQGSEA.

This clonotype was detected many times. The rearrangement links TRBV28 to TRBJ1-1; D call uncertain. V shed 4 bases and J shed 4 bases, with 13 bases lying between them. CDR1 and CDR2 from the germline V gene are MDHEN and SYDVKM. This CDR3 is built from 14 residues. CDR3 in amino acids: CASSSGLLATEAFF. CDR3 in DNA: TGTGCCAGCAGTTCGGGTCTTTTGGCCACTGAAGCTTTCTTT. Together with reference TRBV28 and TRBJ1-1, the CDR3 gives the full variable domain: DVKVTQSSRYLVKRTGEKVFLECVQDMDHENMFWYRQDPGLGLRLIYFSYDVKMKEKGDIPEGYSVSREKKERFSLILESASTNQTSMYLCASSSGLLATEAFFGQGTRLTVV.

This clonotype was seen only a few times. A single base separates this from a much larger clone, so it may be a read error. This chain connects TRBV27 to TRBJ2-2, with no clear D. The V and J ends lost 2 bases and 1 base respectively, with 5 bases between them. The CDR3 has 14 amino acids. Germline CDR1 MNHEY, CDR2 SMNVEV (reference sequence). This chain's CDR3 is CASSLRGNTGELFF. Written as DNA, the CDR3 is TGTGCCAGCAGTTTAAGAGGGAACACCGGGGAGCTGTTTTTT.

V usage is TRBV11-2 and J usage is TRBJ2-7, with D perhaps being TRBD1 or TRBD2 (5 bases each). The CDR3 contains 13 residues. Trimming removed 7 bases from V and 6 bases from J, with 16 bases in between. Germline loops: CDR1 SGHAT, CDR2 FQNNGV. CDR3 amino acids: CASIWDRLGEQYF. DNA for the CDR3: TGTGCCAGCATCTGGGACCGCCTGGGCGAGCAGTACTTC.

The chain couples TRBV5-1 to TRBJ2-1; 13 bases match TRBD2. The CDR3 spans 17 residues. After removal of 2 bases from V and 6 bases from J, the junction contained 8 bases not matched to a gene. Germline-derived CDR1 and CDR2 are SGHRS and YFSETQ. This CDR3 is CASSLTRLAGGTNEQFF. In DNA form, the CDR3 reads TGCGCCAGCAGCTTAACCCGACTAGCGGGAGGTACCAATGAGCAGTTCTTC.

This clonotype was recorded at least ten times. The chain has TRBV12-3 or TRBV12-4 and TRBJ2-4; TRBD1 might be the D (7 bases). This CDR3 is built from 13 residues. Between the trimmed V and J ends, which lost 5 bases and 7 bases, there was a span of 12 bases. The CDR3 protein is CASSVPGGNIQYF. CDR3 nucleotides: TGTGCCAGCAGTGTGCCAGGGGGGAACATTCAGTACTTC.

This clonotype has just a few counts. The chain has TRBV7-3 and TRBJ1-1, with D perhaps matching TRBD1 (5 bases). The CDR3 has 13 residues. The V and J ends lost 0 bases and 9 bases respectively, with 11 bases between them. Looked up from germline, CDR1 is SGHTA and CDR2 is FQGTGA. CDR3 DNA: TGTGCCAGCAGCTTAACGTGGGGGGAGCAAGCTTTCTTT. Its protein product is CASSLTWGEQAFF.